This paragraph covers one T cell receptor (beta chain) sequence. Its specificity is not known. This sample is drawn from a study of OX40 agonist ivuxolimab in advanced cancers. Germline values: CDR1 MNHEY, CDR2 SMNVEV (reference sequence). The CDR3 has 13 residues. Deletions cut 0 bases from V and 4 bases from J, with 6 bases between. Here immunoSEQ multiplex PCR was the method, and the copy in TCRdb shows in-frame clones only, minus some. Among some 34,000 clones, around 90% were seen once, and the ten largest hold over 10%. Overall study results and limits: Low normalized T-cell clonal expansion also characterized some of the nonresponders. At doses 0.1 to 3.0 mg/kg, CD4+ and CD8+ clones expanded.

This chain connects TRBV27 to TRBJ1-1, with unresolved D. Sequencing used CD4+ or CD8+ T cells sorted from blood, obtained in a trial of the OX40 agonist ivuxolimab. The TCR sequence derives from an adult with an advanced solid tumor such as melanoma, head and neck, liver or kidney cancer. Here the CDR3 DNA reads TGTGCCAGCAGTTTATCGGGGATCACTGAAGCTTTCTTT. Amino acids: CASSLSGITEAFF.